This TCR beta chain comes out of a study of CD8 T cells in Susac syndrome. Findings of the study overall: A relatively small number of individuals underwent TCR sequencing and HLA analysis.

Turning to this clonotype: Its specificity is unknown.

A quantity of about 0.5 to 1 ug RNA underwent reverse transcription using random hexamers. The immunoSEQ assay covered 54 Vbeta and 13 Jbeta segments for CDR3. TCRdb re-derived calls from the immunoSEQ multiplex PCR reads in MiXCR, one entry per CDR3 protein. Among about 200,000 distinct CDR3 sequences listed, 95% were seen once. As controls, healthy donors matched for age and sex were used. Negative isolation was used for CD8+ and CD4+ T cells, and FACS enrichment was applied to TEMRA cells. This clonotype was obtained from a human donor in good health. Sequences were obtained from CD4+ T cells from PBMCs.

CDR3 DNA sequence: TGTGCCAGCAGCCGCCGGGACAGCCTCTACAATGAGCAGTTCTTC. Translation gives CASSRRDSLYNEQFF. The chain joins TRBV9 to TRBJ2-1; 7 nucleotides agree with TRBD1. The CDR3 is made up of 15 amino acids. V gave up 4 bases and J gave up 3 bases; unmatched junction bases: 7. From germline, CDR1 is SGDLS and CDR2 YYNGEE.